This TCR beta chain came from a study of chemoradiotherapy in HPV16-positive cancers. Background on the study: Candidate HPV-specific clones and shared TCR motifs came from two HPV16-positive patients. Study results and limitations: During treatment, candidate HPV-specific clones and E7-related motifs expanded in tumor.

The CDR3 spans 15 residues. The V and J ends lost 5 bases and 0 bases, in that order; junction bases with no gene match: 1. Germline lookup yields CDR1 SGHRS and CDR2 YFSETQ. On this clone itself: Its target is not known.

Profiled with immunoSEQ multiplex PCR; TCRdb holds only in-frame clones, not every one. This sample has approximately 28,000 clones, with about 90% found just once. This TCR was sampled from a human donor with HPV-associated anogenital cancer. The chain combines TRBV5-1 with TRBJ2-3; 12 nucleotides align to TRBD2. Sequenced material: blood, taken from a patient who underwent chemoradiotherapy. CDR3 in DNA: TGCGCCAGCAGTCTAGCGGGAGGGAGCACAGATACGCAGTATTTT. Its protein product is CASSLAGGSTDTQYF. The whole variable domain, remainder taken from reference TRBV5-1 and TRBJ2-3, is KAGVTQTPRYLIKTRGQQVTLSCSPISGHRSVSWYQQTPGQGLQFLFEYFSETQRNKGNFPGRFSGRQFSNSRSEMNVSTLELGDSALYLCASSLAGGSTDTQYFGPGTRLTVL.